These 2 T cell receptor beta chains were sequenced from one sample in a study of blood T cell repertoires in COVID-19. Sequencing used immunoSEQ multiplex PCR; TCRdb keeps in-frame clones, though not all of them. The data hold some 320,000 clones, with roughly 86% observed a single time. Sequenced: peripheral blood. These receptors were obtained from a woman between 50 and 59 years old who had recovered from COVID-19.

V and J are TRBV18 and TRBJ2-6, with a weak D call TRBD1 (5 bases). There are 20 residues in the CDR3. The germline gives CDR1 KGHSH, CDR2 LQKENI. The V end was cut by 3 bases, the J end by 0 bases, with 21 bases between. CDR3 in amino acids: CASSPRPGPNNLSGANVLTF. DNA of the CDR3: TGTGCCAGCTCACCTCGCCCAGGGCCCAATAACCTCTCTGGGGCCAACGTCCTGACTTTC.

J is TRBJ2-3 and V is TRBV5-1; TRBD2 is a possible D gene (5 bases). The germline gives CDR1 SGHRS, CDR2 YFSETQ. Trimming removed 7 bases from V and 9 bases from J, with 24 bases in between. There are 15 residues in the CDR3. CDR3 DNA sequence: TGCGCCAGCTCCGGCCGGGAAACCGCCCTTTTGACGCAGTATTTT. Residues: CASSGRETALLTQYF.